Following are 28 T cell receptor beta chains from one sample sequenced in a study of T cells in narcolepsy. TCRdb's copy holds only in-frame clones and misses some; the assay was immunoSEQ multiplex PCR. Of tens of thousands of clones in the sample, approximately 85% were seen once. Sequencing was performed on CD45RA- memory CD4+ T cells from PBMCs. The receptors come from a human donor with narcolepsy.

The rearrangement joins TRBV4-3 to TRBJ1-2, with D maybe TRBD1 (5 bases). CDR1 LGHNA and CDR2 YSLEER come from the germline V gene. The CDR3 consists of 17 residues. Trimming shortened V by 4 bases and J by 2 bases, and 20 bases separated the two germline ends. The CDR3 spells CASSLDLVGDFNYGYTF. CDR3 DNA sequence: TGCGCCAGCAGCCTGGATTTGGTGGGGGATTTCAACTATGGCTACACCTTC.

The J gene is TRBJ2-3, the V gene TRBV5-1, with D maybe TRBD1 (6 bases). CDR1 is SGHRS and CDR2 is YFSETQ in the germline V gene. The CDR3 covers 16 residues. The V gene lost 0 bases and the J gene lost 6 bases, with 17 bases spanning the gap. CDR3 in amino acids: CASSLEPGQTTDTQYF. In nucleotides, the CDR3 is TGCGCCAGCAGCTTGGAGCCGGGACAAACCACGGATACGCAGTATTTT. The complete variable domain, with remaining parts taken from reference TRBV5-1 and TRBJ2-3, reads KAGVTQTPRYLIKTRGQQVTLSCSPISGHRSVSWYQQTPGQGLQFLFEYFSETQRNKGNFPGRFSGRQFSNSRSEMNVSTLELGDSALYLCASSLEPGQTTDTQYFGPGTRLTVL.

V usage is TRBV9 and J usage is TRBJ1-5; D is undetermined. The CDR3 is 12 amino acids. The V gene's germline CDR1 is SGDLS and CDR2 YYNGEE. V dropped 0 bases and J dropped 9 bases, with 7 bases sitting between them. CDR3 coding DNA: TGTGCCAGCAGCGTAGAAGGCGGGCCCCAGCATTTT. Its translation is CASSVEGGPQHF.

The genes are TRBV30 and TRBJ2-6; a possible D gene is TRBD2 (6 bases). Germline loops: CDR1 GTSNPN, CDR2 SVGIG (reference sequence). The CDR3 spans 15 residues. In DNA form, the CDR3 reads TGTGCGGGGACGCCGGGGGTTGGTGGGGCCAACGTCCTGACTTTC. Protein product: CAGTPGVGGANVLTF.

V is TRBV28 and J is TRBJ1-2, with D uncertain. The CDR3 runs 13 residues. Trimming shortened V by 3 bases and J by 5 bases, and 10 bases separated the two germline ends. The germline CDR1 and CDR2 sequences are MDHEN and SYDVKM. In DNA form, the CDR3 reads TGTGCCAGCAGTTTTCCGGCGGGTTATGGCTACACCTTC. The encoded protein is CASSFPAGYGYTF.

The V and J genes are TRBV6-5 and TRBJ2-7; no reliable D call. The CDR3 loop spans 14 amino acids. The V gene's germline CDR1 is MNHEY and CDR2 SVGAGI. The V and J ends lost 5 bases and 5 bases respectively, with 16 bases between them. CDR3 sequence reads: CASSEGRLWDEQYF. CDR3 DNA: TGTGCCAGCAGTGAAGGAAGGCTTTGGGACGAGCAGTACTTC.

The chain uses TRBV9 and TRBJ2-2; 8 positions agree with TRBD1. Germline lookup yields CDR1 SGDLS and CDR2 YYNGEE. V gave up 2 bases and J gave up 5 bases; unmatched junction bases: 5. The length of the CDR3 is 15 residues. CDR3 loop: CASSVLQGDTGELFF. In DNA form, the CDR3 reads TGTGCCAGCAGCGTTCTACAGGGGGATACCGGGGAGCTGTTTTTT.

The chain combines TRBV27 with TRBJ1-2; 9 nucleotides line up with TRBD1. CDR3 length: 15 residues. With V trimmed by 0 bases and J by 7 bases, 6 bases remained unmatched. Germline V gene lookup returns CDR1 MNHEY and CDR2 SMNVEV (reference sequence). CDR3 protein: CASSLSSQGAGGYTF. CDR3 nucleotides: TGTGCCAGCAGTTTATCGTCACAGGGGGCTGGTGGCTACACCTTC.

This clone was detected once. The chain couples TRBV21-1 to TRBJ2-1. TRBV21-1 is noted as a pseudogene. CDR3 length: 17 residues. As DNA, the CDR3 is TGTGCCAGCAGCAAAAAGGAGATTGGGAACTCCTACAATGAGCAGTTCTTC. Encoded protein: CASSKKEIGNSYNEQFF.

The sample holds one count of this clone. The chain recombines TRBV13 with TRBJ1-4; tentative D call: TRBD1 (5 bases). Germline V gene sequence: CDR1 PRHDT, CDR2 FYEKMQ (reference sequence). Trimming cost V 1 base and J 10 bases, with 7 bases left between them. The length of the CDR3 is 12 residues. CDR3 amino acids: CASSLERGKLFF. CDR3 coding DNA: TGTGCCAGCAGCTTAGAGAGGGGAAAACTGTTTTTT.

The rearrangement links TRBV5-5 to TRBJ1-2, with a tentative D call TRBD1 (5 bases). This CDR3 comprises 16 residues. Trimming shortened V by 4 bases and J by 6 bases, and 22 bases separated the two germline ends. CDR1 is SGHKS and CDR2 is YYEKEE in the germline V gene (reference sequence). The CDR3 protein is CASSRPGTPEGNGYTF. CDR3 coding DNA: TGTGCCAGCAGCCGGCCCGGGACCCCGGAGGGGAATGGCTACACCTTC.

The chain couples TRBV7-2 to TRBJ1-1, with D tentatively TRBD1 (5 bases). From germline, CDR1 is SGHTA and CDR2 FQGNSA. This CDR3 comprises 15 residues. Between the trimmed V and J ends, which lost 4 bases and 4 bases, there was a span of 16 bases. The CDR3: CASSSRTPAVTEAFF. Here the CDR3 DNA reads TGTGCCAGCAGCTCCCGGACACCGGCTGTCACTGAAGCTTTCTTT. The whole variable domain, filled in from reference TRBV7-2 and TRBJ1-1, reads GAGVSQSPSNKVTEKGKDVELRCDPISGHTALYWYRQSLGQGLEFLIYFQGNSAPDKSGLPSDRFSAERTGGSVSTLTIQRTQQEDSAVYLCASSSRTPAVTEAFFGQGTRLTVV.

V usage is TRBV7-2 and J usage is TRBJ2-5; 12 bases map to TRBD1. Germline trimming cut 5 bases from V and 2 bases from J; bases unmatched to any gene: 9. The CDR3 consists of 17 residues. CDR1 is SGHTA, CDR2 FQGNSA, per germline. CDR3 sequence (DNA): TGTGCCAGCAGCCCCTCCGGGACAGGGGGCCGGCAAGAGACCCAGTACTTC. Amino acids: CASSPSGTGGRQETQYF.

With respect to this clone: One end of the junction fails to match germline, which may point to a read error. The chain is built from TRBV6-1 and TRBJ2-5, with TRBD2 identical over 14 bases. The CDR3 runs 15 residues. Germline CDR1 MNHNS, CDR2 SASEGT. The DNA of the CDR3 is TGTGCCATCAGTGGACTAGCGGGAGGCCAAGAGACCCAGTACTTC. It codes for CAISGLAGGQETQYF.

This clone was counted a single time. This chain joins TRBV10-3 and TRBJ2-2, with 14 bases identical to TRBD2. Germline V gene lookup returns CDR1 ENHRY and CDR2 SYGVKD. Losses at the gene ends were 11 bases for V and 3 bases for J; bases not matched to a gene: 8. CDR3 size: 16 residues. The CDR3 DNA reads TGTGCCGTCCGTCGGACTAGCGGGAGGTACACCGGGGAGCTGTTTTTT. Encoded protein: CAVRRTSGRYTGELFF.

CDR3 DNA: TGTGCCAGCAGTGAGTCAACTGGCGGTTTCGGGGAGCAGTTCTTC. The encoded protein is CASSESTGGFGEQFF. The V gene is TRBV6-1, the J gene TRBJ2-1; D ambiguous. CDR1 and CDR2 from the germline V gene are MNHNS and SASEGT. This CDR3 is built from 15 residues. Trimming stripped 3 bases from V and 10 bases from J, with 19 bases between.

CDR3 sequence: CSVTGSREVLYGYTF. CDR3 DNA sequence: TGCAGCGTTACGGGGAGCAGGGAGGTCCTCTATGGCTACACCTTC. J is TRBJ1-2 and V is TRBV29-1, with D possibly being TRBD1 (5 bases). V lost 5 bases and J lost 4, with 20 bases in between. The CDR3 has 15 amino acids. Germline CDR1 is SQVTM and CDR2 is ANQGSEA.

Only a few counts were recorded for this clone. The chain couples TRBV19 to TRBJ2-6; D may be TRBD2 (5 bases). The germline V gene has CDR1 LNHDA and CDR2 SQIVND (reference sequence). The CDR3 has 17 residues. Trimming pared 5 bases from V and 2 bases from J, leaving 16 bases between. CDR3 sequence: CASSPRTARPGANVLTF. The CDR3 nucleotides are TGTGCCAGTAGTCCACGGACTGCTCGGCCTGGGGCCAACGTCCTGACTTTC. The whole variable domain, filled in from reference TRBV19 and TRBJ2-6, reads DGGITQSPKYLFRKEGQNVTLSCEQNLNHDAMYWYRQDPGQGLRLIYYSQIVNDFQKGDIAEGYSVSREKKESFPLTVTSAQKNPTAFYLCASSPRTARPGANVLTFGAGSRLTVL.

The rearrangement joins TRBV6-6 to TRBJ1-1; weak D call: TRBD1 (6 bases). CDR1 is MNHNY and CDR2 is SVGAGI in the germline V gene (reference sequence). This CDR3 contains 15 residues. V gave up 0 bases and J gave up 7 bases, with 15 bases separating them. The CDR3 DNA reads as TGTGCCAGCAGTTACTCGAGCGGGGGCGCGGGTGAAGCTTTCTTT. Translation gives CASSYSSGGAGEAFF.

The chain couples TRBV7-3 to TRBJ1-6; D is possibly TRBD1 (5 bases). The V end lost 4 bases, the J end lost 10 bases, and 11 bases lay between the germline ends. Germline V gene data show CDR1 as SGHTA and CDR2 as FQGTGA. This CDR3 has 13 amino acids. The CDR3 sequence: CASSYGGESPLHF. DNA for the CDR3: TGTGCCAGCAGCTACGGAGGGGAGTCACCCCTCCACTTT.

The rearrangement links TRBV20-1 to TRBJ1-2; D unclear. The germline V and J ends were trimmed by 3 bases and 4 bases, with 6 bases remaining between them. CDR1 and CDR2 from the germline V gene are DFQATT and SNEGSKA (reference sequence). The CDR3 runs to 11 residues. The CDR3 reads CSASPSYGYTF. In DNA, the CDR3 is TGCAGTGCTAGCCCCTCCTATGGCTACACCTTC.

V gene TRBV11-3 combines with J gene TRBJ2-7; unclear D gene. The germline V and J ends were trimmed by 3 bases and 7 bases, with 16 bases remaining between them. There are 14 residues in the CDR3. Germline values: CDR1 SGHNT, CDR2 YENEEA. CDR3: CASSLPARAYEQYF. Here the CDR3 DNA reads TGTGCCAGCAGCTTGCCAGCAAGGGCATATGAGCAGTACTTC.

The V gene is TRBV12-5, the J gene TRBJ2-3; TRBD2 matches at 14 bases. The germline CDR1 and CDR2 sequences are LGHNT and FRNRAP. This CDR3 has 18 residues. Trimming at V came to 5 bases and at J to 4 bases, leaving 11 bases not matched to a gene. CDR3 amino acids: CASGLTTTSGGAPDTQYF. In DNA, the CDR3 is TGTGCTAGTGGTCTGACCACGACTAGCGGGGGGGCCCCAGATACGCAGTATTTT. The full variable domain, rest sourced from reference TRBV12-5 and TRBJ2-3, is DARVTQTPRHKVTEMGQEVTMRCQPILGHNTVFWYRQTMMQGLELLAYFRNRAPLDDSGMPKDRFSAEMPDATLATLKIQPSEPRDSAVYFCASGLTTTSGGAPDTQYFGPGTRLTVL.

This clone appeared once. The chain has TRBV7-2 and TRBJ2-3; 8 positions match TRBD1. The CDR3 length is 17 residues. V lost 4 bases, J lost 6 bases, and 15 bases stayed unmatched. Germline V gene lookup returns CDR1 SGHTA and CDR2 FQGNSA. The CDR3 bases are TGTGCCAGCAGCTCCCCGACAGGGGAACAGCGTTCCGATACGCAGTATTTT. Amino acids: CASSSPTGEQRSDTQYF.

The chain links TRBV28 to TRBJ1-1; TRBD1 might be the D (6 bases). Germline V gene sequence: CDR1 MDHEN, CDR2 SYDVKM. The CDR3 is 12 amino acids. V was trimmed by 6 bases and J by 5 bases, leaving 10 bases between them. The CDR3 DNA follows: TGTGCCAGCAGAAACGGACAGACTGAAGCTTTCTTT. This translates into CASRNGQTEAFF.

This chain uses TRBV29-1 with TRBJ1-2, with 11 bases aligning to TRBD1. The CDR3 consists of 12 residues. Germline CDR1 is SQVTM and CDR2 is ANQGSEA. V lost 7 bases and J lost 6; bases outside the gene matches: 4. Written as DNA, the CDR3 is TGCAGCGACGGACAGGGGGCAGATGGCTACACCTTC. Protein: CSDGQGADGYTF.

The genes are TRBV23-1 and TRBJ2-7; possibly TRBD1 or TRBD2 for D (5 bases each). TRBV23-1 is known as an ORF, though its function is uncertain. This CDR3 has 16 residues. V was trimmed by 1 base and J by 7 bases, leaving 20 bases between them. Here the CDR3 DNA reads TGCGCCAGCAGTCAATTGGGGCGAGGGCCCCTTTGGGAGCAGTACTTC. This sequence encodes CASSQLGRGPLWEQYF.

The chain employs TRBV5-1 and TRBJ2-5, with TRBD2 matching 11 bases. J gave up 2 bases and V 3 bases, and 9 bases lay outside the gene matches. This CDR3 is 17 amino acids long. The germline V gene has CDR1 SGHRS and CDR2 YFSETQ. The CDR3 sequence: CASSWGLAETLQETQYF. The CDR3 DNA follows: TGCGCCAGCAGCTGGGGACTAGCGGAGACCTTGCAAGAGACCCAGTACTTC. Combining the CDR3 with reference TRBV5-1 and TRBJ2-5 gives the whole variable domain KAGVTQTPRYLIKTRGQQVTLSCSPISGHRSVSWYQQTPGQGLQFLFEYFSETQRNKGNFPGRFSGRQFSNSRSEMNVSTLELGDSALYLCASSWGLAETLQETQYFGPGTRLLVL.